This T cell receptor beta chain is drawn from a study of T cell repertoires in ileal Crohn's disease. Germline values: CDR1 SQVTM, CDR2 ANQGSEA. There are 14 residues in the CDR3. Trimming took 8 bases from V and 1 from J, leaving 17 bases between them. Findings and limits, study-wide: Clonal expansions were more frequent in active smokers than non-smokers at surgery. Every patient over 26.8% clonality showed endoscopic recurrence.

Approximately 510 nanograms of biopsy DNA per sample underwent TCRB immunosequencing. Libraries were prepared by immunoSEQ multiplex PCR; TCRdb keeps only in-frame clonotypes and omits some of them. The repertoire includes 4,000 to 5,000 clones, around 80% of them detected once, and more than 10% sits in the top ten. In the case of this clone: Its antigen is currently unknown.

Sequences were obtained from ileal tissue. V is TRBV29-1 and J is TRBJ1-1, with D perhaps matching TRBD1 (6 bases). The source is an adult with Crohn's disease. CDR3 region: CSSTSGVGNTEAFF. The DNA for the CDR3 is TGCAGCTCAACCTCAGGGGTGGGGAACACTGAAGCTTTCTTT.